This T cell receptor (beta chain) was profiled in a study of type 1 regulatory T cells. At the level of the study: This in vitro CD4 product, T-allo10, is enriched for Tr1 cells and alloantigen-specific.

Germline CDR1 and CDR2: SGDLS and YYNGEE. Trimming removed 3 bases at V and 6 bases at J, with 9 bases between. The CDR3 is 13 amino acids. Via MiXCR, TCRdb re-called the reads, giving one row per CDR3 protein. The sample records 63,000 or so distinct CDR3 sequences, about 50% being singletons. This clonotype has more than one count but fewer than ten. The antigen is undetermined. Sequenced: cultured non-Tr1 T cells, either the whole culture or a sorted T cell fraction (not recorded which). The rearrangement joins TRBV9 to TRBJ2-2; D unclear. This clonotype was obtained from a human donor in good health. The CDR3 coding sequence is TGTGCCAGCAGCGCGGCGTTCTCCGGGGAGCTGTTTTTT. Protein sequence: CASSAAFSGELFF.